A selection of T cell receptor beta chains follows, all from one sample in a study of long-term antiretroviral therapy in people with HIV. TCRdb keeps only in-frame clones here, not all; method: immunoSEQ multiplex PCR. The sample includes roughly 23,000 clones, about 79% of them seen just once. This specimen was unsorted PBMCs, taken 0.1 years before starting antiretroviral therapy. These receptor sequences come from a man in his late teens or twenties with HIV. Each CDR3 is given with its conserved first and last residue. D genes are given only for firm matches. For some rows the clone size is stated as once, few or many, or as a class when expanded; others skip it.

clone_size j_call d_call v_call cdr3_aa cdr3_nt
- TRBJ2-1 TRBD2 TRBV19 CASSIPLAGGYNEQFF TGTGCCAGTAGTATCCCACTAGCGGGAGGGTACAATGAGCAGTTCTTC
- TRBJ2-2 - TRBV29-1 CSVGRTVNTGELFF TGCAGCGTTGGGAGGACAGTAAACACCGGGGAGCTGTTTTTT
- TRBJ2-6 - TRBV27 CASSANQGSGANVLTF TGTGCCAGCAGTGCTAATCAGGGTTCTGGGGCCAACGTCCTGACTTTC
few TRBJ2-1 - TRBV28 CASSSLDGQSNNEQFF TGTGCCAGCAGTTCCCTCGACGGACAGTCTAACAATGAGCAGTTCTTC
- TRBJ1-1 TRBD1 TRBV13 CASSLNRGQGNTEAFF TGTGCCAGCAGCCTAAACCGGGGACAGGGGAACACTGAAGCTTTCTTT
- TRBJ2-3 - TRBV29-1 CSVVASPASTDTQYF TGCAGCGTTGTGGCTAGCCCCGCTAGCACAGATACGCAGTATTTT
- TRBJ1-4 TRBD1 TRBV5-1 CASSKIGQGAEKLFF TGCGCCAGCAGCAAGATCGGACAGGGTGCGGAAAAACTGTTTTTT
- TRBJ2-3 - TRBV18 CASSPPLGDTQYF TGTGCCAGCTCACCACCGTTGGGAGATACGCAGTATTTT
- TRBJ1-2 - TRBV14 CASSQDTTNYGYTF TGTGCCAGCAGCCAAGATACAACTAACTATGGCTACACCTTC
- TRBJ2-3 TRBD2 TRBV28 CASRDETSVLGTQYF TGTGCCAGCAGGGATGAGACTAGCGTTTTGGGTACGCAGTATTTT
- TRBJ1-2 TRBD1 TRBV6-5 CASSNGQGADGYTF TGTGCCAGCAGTAACGGACAGGGGGCCGATGGCTACACCTTC
few TRBJ1-3 - TRBV6-1 CASSEEFEVDTIYF TGTGCCAGCAGTGAAGAGTTTGAAGTGGACACCATATATTTT
- TRBJ1-5 - TRBV6-5 CASSYSEEGNQPQHF TGTGCCAGCAGTTACTCGGAGGAGGGCAATCAGCCCCAGCATTTT
- TRBJ2-1 TRBD2 TRBV7-9 CASSLPTSGRFEQFF TGTGCCAGCAGCCTTCCTACTAGCGGGAGGTTTGAGCAGTTCTTC
- TRBJ2-1 TRBD2 TRBV4-1 CASSRLAGVSYNEQFF TGCGCCAGCAGCCGGCTAGCGGGAGTTTCCTACAATGAGCAGTTCTTC
- TRBJ1-5 TRBD1 TRBV2 CASSGGRGLGQPQHF TGTGCCAGCAGTGGGGGCAGGGGGCTTGGTCAGCCCCAGCATTTT
- TRBJ2-2 - TRBV4-3 CASSQRRGWTGELFF TGCGCCAGCAGCCAAAGGCGGGGTTGGACCGGGGAGCTGTTTTTT
- TRBJ1-1 TRBD1 TRBV5-1 CASGQGVNTEAFF TGCGCCAGCGGTCAGGGGGTGAACACTGAAGCTTTCTTT
- TRBJ2-3 - TRBV13 CASSRIKAGSTDTQYF TGTGCCAGCAGCCGCATAAAGGCTGGGAGCACAGATACGCAGTATTTT
- TRBJ2-2 - TRBV11-1 CASSYPTAGELFF TGTGCCAGCAGCTACCCGACCGCCGGGGAGCTGTTTTTT
- TRBJ2-1 TRBD2 TRBV13 CASKGPPGGESYNEQFF TGTGCCAGCAAGGGACCGCCGGGGGGGGAGAGTTACAATGAGCAGTTCTTC
- TRBJ2-7 TRBD2 TRBV19 CASSTTSGGPYEQYF TGTGCCAGTAGCACGACTAGCGGGGGTCCCTACGAGCAGTACTTC
- TRBJ2-7 - TRBV11-2 CASSPFNSMEYEQYF TGTGCCAGCAGCCCCTTTAACAGCATGGAGTACGAGCAGTACTTC
few TRBJ2-7 - TRBV7-9 CASSSPGQGHEQYF TGTGCCAGCAGCTCCCCGGGGCAGGGCCACGAGCAGTACTTC
- TRBJ1-5 - TRBV7-2 CASTPGGWSNQPQHF TGTGCCAGCACCCCAGGAGGATGGAGCAATCAGCCCCAGCATTTT
- TRBJ1-1 - TRBV21-1 CASSKKRLPSRDTEAFF TGTGCCAGCAGCAAAAAACGGTTACCCTCGCGGGACACTGAAGCTTTCTTT
once TRBJ2-3 TRBD2 TRBV5-5 CASSLQRGGTDTQYF TGTGCCAGCAGCTTGCAGCGGGGGGGTACAGATACGCAGTATTTT
- TRBJ2-4 - TRBV23-1 CASSPAGRRIQYF TGCGCCAGCAGTCCGGCTGGCAGGAGGATTCAGTACTTC
- TRBJ2-7 TRBD2 TRBV10-2 CASSSLAGGREQYF TGCGCCAGCAGTTCACTAGCGGGTGGACGAGAGCAGTACTTC
- TRBJ2-1 - TRBV7-9 CASSLARGYNEQFF TGTGCCAGCAGCTTGGCCAGGGGTTACAATGAGCAGTTCTTC
- TRBJ2-1 - TRBV5-1 CASSLGGIYSSYNEQFF TGCGCCAGCAGCTTGGGCGGGATCTACTCATCCTACAATGAGCAGTTCTTC
once TRBJ2-5 - TRBV6-6 CASRGDLSETQYF TGTGCCAGCAGGGGGGACTTATCCGAGACCCAGTACTTC
- TRBJ1-1 TRBD1 TRBV10-3 CATSLTGENTEAFF TGTGCCACTTCGTTGACAGGGGAGAACACTGAAGCTTTCTTT
- TRBJ2-1 - TRBV10-3 CAISESSRVYNEQFF TGTGCCATCAGTGAGTCAAGCAGGGTCTACAATGAGCAGTTCTTC
medium-sized TRBJ2-7 TRBD2 TRBV19 CASSIASGDEQYF TGTGCCAGTAGTATCGCTAGCGGGGACGAGCAGTACTTC
- TRBJ2-5 - TRBV5-1 CASSKQELQETQYF TGCGCCAGCAGCAAACAGGAGCTCCAAGAGACCCAGTACTTC
- TRBJ1-4 - TRBV4-1 CASSPPGEPFF TGCGCCAGCAGCCCACCGGGAGAGCCGTTTTTT
- TRBJ2-2 - TRBV29-1 CSATRDLVTGELFF TGCAGCGCTACCCGGGACCTGGTAACCGGGGAGCTGTTTTTT
- TRBJ1-6 - TRBV7-2 CASSLVRAVGYNSPLHF TGTGCCAGCAGCTTAGTCAGGGCGGTTGGGTATAATTCACCCCTCCACTTT
- TRBJ2-7 TRBD1 TRBV2 CASSDGAGTGAYEQYF TGTGCCAGCAGTGATGGGGCCGGGACAGGGGCCTACGAGCAGTACTTC
once TRBJ2-3 TRBD2 TRBV14 CASSQVGGGTDTQYF TGTGCCAGCAGCCAAGTGGGCGGGGGAACTGATACGCAGTATTTT
- TRBJ1-1 - TRBV5-5 CASSRSGEDTEAFF TGTGCCAGCAGCCGGTCGGGGGAGGACACTGAAGCTTTCTTT
once TRBJ2-3 TRBD2 TRBV2 CASRVSGITDTQYF TGTGCCAGCAGGGTTAGCGGGATCACAGATACGCAGTATTTT
- TRBJ2-7 - TRBV4-2 CASSQLEFPGTYEQYF TGTGCCAGCAGCCAATTGGAATTCCCTGGCACCTACGAGCAGTACTTC
few TRBJ2-3 TRBD1 TRBV6-5 CASSYGDRGGGDTQYF TGTGCCAGCAGTTACGGGGACAGGGGGGGAGGAGATACGCAGTATTTT
- TRBJ2-3 TRBD1 TRBV6-4 CASSGTGGTDTQYF TGTGCCAGCAGTGGGACAGGGGGCACAGATACGCAGTATTTT
- TRBJ2-7 - TRBV28 CASSLSRGLDEQYF TGTGCCAGCAGTTTATCCCGGGGGCTAGACGAGCAGTACTTC
- TRBJ1-5 - TRBV27 CASSLGTHGNQPQHF TGTGCCAGCAGTTTAGGGACGCATGGAAATCAGCCCCAGCATTTT
- TRBJ1-2 - TRBV7-9 CASSLVGQPNYGYTF TGTGCCAGCAGCTTAGTAGGACAGCCGAACTATGGCTACACCTTC
- TRBJ2-5 - TRBV30 CAWSFTRGTQYF TGTGCCTGGTCTTTTACCCGGGGGACCCAGTACTTC
- TRBJ2-3 TRBD2 TRBV9 CASSVAGGAVDTQYF TGTGCCAGCAGCGTAGCGGGAGGAGCGGTAGATACGCAGTATTTT
- TRBJ2-1 TRBD2 TRBV7-9 CASSRTSGRSSEQFF TGTGCCAGCAGCCGAACTAGCGGGAGATCTTCTGAGCAGTTCTTC
- TRBJ2-7 - TRBV13 CASSLGGRAYEQYF TGTGCCAGCAGCTTAGGCGGGAGAGCCTACGAGCAGTACTTC